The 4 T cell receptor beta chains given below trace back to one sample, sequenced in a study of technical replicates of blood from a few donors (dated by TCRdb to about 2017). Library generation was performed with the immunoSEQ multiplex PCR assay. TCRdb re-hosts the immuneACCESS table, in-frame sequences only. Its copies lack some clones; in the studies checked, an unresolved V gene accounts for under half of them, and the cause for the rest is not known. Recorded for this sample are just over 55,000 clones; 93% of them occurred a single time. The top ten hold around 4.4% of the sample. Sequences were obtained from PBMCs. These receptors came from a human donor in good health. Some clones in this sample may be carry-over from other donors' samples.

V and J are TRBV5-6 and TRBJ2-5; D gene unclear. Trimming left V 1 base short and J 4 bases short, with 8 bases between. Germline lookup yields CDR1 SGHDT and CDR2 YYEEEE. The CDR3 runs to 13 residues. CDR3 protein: CASSLISRETQYF. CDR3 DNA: TGTGCCAGCAGCTTGATCTCCCGAGAGACCCAGTACTTC.

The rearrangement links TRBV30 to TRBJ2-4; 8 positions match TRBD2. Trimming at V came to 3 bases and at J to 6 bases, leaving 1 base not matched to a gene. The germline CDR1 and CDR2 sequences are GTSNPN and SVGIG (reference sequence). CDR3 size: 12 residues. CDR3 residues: CAWSRGGNIQYF. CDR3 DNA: TGTGCCTGGAGCCGGGGGGGAAACATTCAGTACTTC.

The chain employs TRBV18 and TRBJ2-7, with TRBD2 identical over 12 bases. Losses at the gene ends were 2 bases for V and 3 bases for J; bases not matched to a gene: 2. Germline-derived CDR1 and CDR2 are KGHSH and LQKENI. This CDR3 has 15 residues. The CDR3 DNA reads TGTGCCAGCTCACCATGGACTAGCGGGGTCTACGAGCAGTACTTC. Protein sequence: CASSPWTSGVYEQYF.

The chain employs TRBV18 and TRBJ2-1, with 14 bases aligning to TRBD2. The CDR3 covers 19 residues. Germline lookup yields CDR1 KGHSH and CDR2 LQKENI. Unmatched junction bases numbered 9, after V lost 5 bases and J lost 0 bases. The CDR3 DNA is TGTGCCAGCTCAACCACCAGGACTAGCGGGGGGAGCTCCTACAATGAGCAGTTCTTC. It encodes CASSTTRTSGGSSYNEQFF. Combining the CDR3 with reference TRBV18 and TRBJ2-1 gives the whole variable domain NAGVMQNPRHLVRRRGQEARLRCSPMKGHSHVYWYRQLPEEGLKFMVYLQKENIIDESGMPKERFSAEFPKEGPSILRIQQVVRGDSAAYFCASSTTRTSGGSSYNEQFFGPGTRLTVL.